Shown below are 17 T cell receptor beta chains from a single sample sequenced in a study of blood T cell repertoires in COVID-19 (dated by TCRdb to 2019 to 2021). The library relied on the immunoSEQ multiplex PCR assay. TCRdb took this table from immuneACCESS and kept in-frame rearrangements with V and J called. Such tables lack part of the clones; where checked against another copy, unresolved V genes explain under half of the gap, and the rest is unexplained. This sample lists around 45,000 clones; 70% to 90% were detected once. The ten biggest clones cover under 15% of the sample. Material: peripheral blood. These receptor sequences come from a man at least 80 years old with acute or convalescent COVID-19.

The rearrangement joins TRBV10-2 to TRBJ2-2; 9 nucleotides align to TRBD1. V trimming: 2 bases; J trimming: 6 bases; junction bases outside the gene matches: 16. The CDR3 covers 19 residues. Germline V gene lookup returns CDR1 WSHSY and CDR2 SAAADI. The CDR3 DNA is TGCGCCAGCAGTGAGCCGTCCCGGGACAGGGCCGGGTTGCCCGGGGAGCTGTTTTTT. It encodes CASSEPSRDRAGLPGELFF.

A few counts support this clone. This rearrangement joins TRBV3-1 (or the pseudogene TRBV3-2) to TRBJ2-7, with TRBD1 identical over 12 bases. Germline V gene data show CDR1 as LGHDT and CDR2 as YNNKEL (reference sequence). This CDR3 has 16 amino acids. V was pared by 4 bases and J by 6 bases, with 10 bases of the junction left unmatched. CDR3 in amino acids: CASSPGGGTGGFEQYF. The DNA for the CDR3 is TGTGCCAGCAGCCCCGGGGGAGGGACAGGGGGCTTCGAGCAGTACTTC.

The chain is built from TRBV28 and TRBJ1-5; D is unresolved. CDR1 MDHEN and CDR2 SYDVKM come from the germline V gene. The CDR3 is made up of 14 amino acids. Trimming pared 3 bases from V and 6 bases from J, leaving 12 bases between. In nucleotides, the CDR3 is TGTGCCAGCAGTTTGGGCCAGCAGGTTCAGCCCCAGCATTTT. This sequence encodes CASSLGQQVQPQHF.

The V and J genes are TRBV5-4 and TRBJ1-6; D unresolved. Germline-derived CDR1 and CDR2 are SGHNT and YYREEE (reference sequence). This CDR3 has 16 amino acids. V dropped 4 bases and J dropped 6 bases, with 17 bases sitting between them. The CDR3 coding sequence is TGTGCCAGCAGCGATAAGAGGGCGGGCTTTAATTCACCCCTCCACTTT. Translating gives CASSDKRAGFNSPLHF.

The CDR3: CATSTGPIDSENIQYF. The CDR3 bases are TGTGCCACCAGCACTGGGCCCATAGATTCGGAAAACATTCAGTACTTC. This rearrangement joins TRBV15 to TRBJ2-4, with D unresolved. CDR1 is LNHNV, CDR2 YYDKDF, per germline (reference sequence). Trimming took 4 bases from V and 5 from J, leaving 18 bases between them. The CDR3 is 16 amino acids.

The V gene is TRBV10-3, the J gene TRBJ2-3, with D possibly being TRBD1 (6 bases). Trimming took 4 bases from V and 3 from J, leaving 11 bases between them. This CDR3 is 14 amino acids long. Germline CDR1 ENHRY, CDR2 SYGVKD. The CDR3 sequence is CAISGGPGTDTQYF. The CDR3 nucleotides are TGTGCCATCAGTGGGGGGCCCGGTACAGATACGCAGTATTTT.

The V call is TRBV29-1, the J call TRBJ1-2; no firm D call. V was shortened by 6 bases and J by 4 bases, with 12 bases between the two germline ends. This CDR3 contains 12 residues. The germline gives CDR1 SQVTM, CDR2 ANQGSEA. The CDR3 sequence: CSVPTAVYGYTF. For the CDR3, the DNA is TGCAGCGTCCCAACAGCAGTCTATGGCTACACCTTC.

The CDR3 DNA sequence: TGTGCCAGTAGTTATATACCCCCAGGGCCGGGGGTCTATAGCAATCAGCCCCAGCATTTT. It specifies CASSYIPPGPGVYSNQPQHF. This chain joins TRBV19 and TRBJ1-5; D may be TRBD1 (5 bases). V was cut by 5 bases and J by 0 bases, with 26 bases left in between. CDR1 is LNHDA, CDR2 SQIVND, per germline (reference sequence). CDR3 length: 20 residues.

The genes are TRBV19 and TRBJ2-5, with D possibly TRBD1 on 6 matching bases. V was trimmed by 1 base and J by 1 base, leaving 19 bases between them. The CDR3 totals 18 residues. Germline CDR1 LNHDA, CDR2 SQIVND (reference sequence). Here the CDR3 reads CASSIVSMDSVFQETQYF. Written as DNA, the CDR3 is TGTGCCAGTAGTATAGTCTCTATGGACAGCGTTTTCCAAGAGACCCAGTACTTC.

The chain combines TRBV5-6 with TRBJ1-5, with D unclear. V dropped 1 base and J dropped 4 bases, with 3 bases sitting between them. The CDR3 runs to 12 residues. Germline V lookup: CDR1 SGHDT, CDR2 YYEEEE. Here the CDR3 reads CASSLPNQPQHF. The DNA for the CDR3 is TGTGCCAGCAGCTTGCCGAATCAGCCCCAGCATTTT.

This sequence joins TRBV5-8 and TRBJ2-5; the match to TRBD1 covers 9 bases. Germline loops: CDR1 SGHTS, CDR2 YDEGEE. J lost 5 bases, V lost 3 bases, and 11 bases had no gene match. The length of the CDR3 is 16 residues. Here the CDR3 reads CASSWRGTGLEETQYF. The CDR3 DNA reads as TGTGCCAGCAGCTGGCGAGGGACAGGGTTGGAGGAGACCCAGTACTTC.

This clone was recorded once. V gene TRBV7-9 combines with J gene TRBJ1-3, with D possibly being TRBD1 (5 bases). Trimming took 3 bases from V and 0 from J, leaving 15 bases between them. The CDR3 covers 17 residues. Germline V gene lookup returns CDR1 SEHNR and CDR2 FQNEAQ (reference sequence). CDR3 DNA sequence: TGTGCCAGCAGCTTGCGCGGAAGACAGAGCTCTGGAAACACCATATATTTT. Protein product: CASSLRGRQSSGNTIYF.

The chain carries TRBV19 and TRBJ1-5, with D maybe TRBD1 (6 bases). The V and J ends lost 6 bases and 0 bases respectively, with 27 bases between them. Germline CDR1 LNHDA, CDR2 SQIVND (reference sequence). The CDR3 is 20 amino acids. The CDR3 spells CASRGGPGSLSSYSNQPQHF. CDR3 DNA: TGTGCCAGTAGGGGGGGGCCAGGGTCCCTCTCCTCCTATAGCAATCAGCCCCAGCATTTT. The complete variable domain, with remaining parts taken from reference TRBV19 and TRBJ1-5, reads DGGITQSPKYLFRKEGQNVTLSCEQNLNHDAMYWYRQDPGQGLRLIYYSQIVNDFQKGDIAEGYSVSREKKESFPLTVTSAQKNPTAFYLCASRGGPGSLSSYSNQPQHFGDGTRLSIL.

This rearrangement joins TRBV6-5 to TRBJ2-7; 8 bases map to TRBD1. The CDR3 runs to 14 residues. CDR1 and CDR2 (germline): MNHEY, SVGAGI. The V segment lost 4 bases and the J segment 3 bases; nucleotides outside the gene matches: 5. The CDR3 loop is CASSSRTGIYEQYF. The CDR3 DNA follows: TGTGCCAGCAGTTCCAGGACAGGGATCTACGAGCAGTACTTC.

The rearrangement joins TRBV27 to TRBJ2-3; 11 nucleotides line up with TRBD1. Germline loops: CDR1 MNHEY, CDR2 SMNVEV (reference sequence). V lost 1 base, J lost 4 bases, and 1 base stayed unmatched. The CDR3 spans 15 residues. The CDR3 is CASSLWDRGSDTQYF. Written as DNA, the CDR3 is TGTGCCAGCAGTTTATGGGACAGGGGGTCAGATACGCAGTATTTT.

The chain joins TRBV29-1 to TRBJ1-5; D ambiguous. Trimming took 7 bases from V and 6 from J, leaving 16 bases between them. The CDR3 is made up of 13 amino acids. CDR1 and CDR2 (germline): SQVTM, ANQGSEA. The CDR3, as DNA: TGCAGCGCCAGAGAGAGTGCAGGTCAGCCCCAGCATTTT. Protein product: CSARESAGQPQHF.

This chain connects TRBV14 to TRBJ1-1, with D possibly matching TRBD1 (6 bases). Trimming left V 5 bases short and J 3 bases short, with 10 bases between. CDR1 and CDR2 (germline): SGHDN, FVKESK. This CDR3 region has 13 residues. The CDR3 DNA reads TGTGCCAGCAGCACTACAGGGTACACTGAAGCTTTCTTT. Encoded protein: CASSTTGYTEAFF.